This T cell receptor (beta chain) was recorded in a study of cytomegalovirus exposure and HLA in healthy donors. Findings of the study overall: Through in vitro validation, three CMV-associated chains were shown to be specific for CMV antigens. The tendency of first-cohort TCR clusters to co-occur in the approximately 110 validation repertoires was identified by a subsequent analysis.

Clones were read by immunoSEQ multiplex PCR, and TCRdb kept only the in-frame ones, dropping some. The sample contains more than 95,000 clones, 80% to 90% of which appear only once. On this clone: Its target is not known.

The length of the CDR3 is 18 residues. V was clipped by 7 bases and J by 1 base, with 25 bases between them. The germline CDR1 and CDR2 sequences are SNHLY and FYNNEI. The clonotype was recovered from a woman in her late teens or twenties in good health and CMV-seronegative. Material for sequencing was PBMCs. The chain links TRBV2 to TRBJ1-1; D possibly corresponds to TRBD1 (6 bases). The CDR3 sequence is CASTRGFLRGTRNTEAFF. CDR3 nucleotide sequence: TGTGCCAGCACCAGAGGGTTTCTAAGGGGGACCAGGAACACTGAAGCTTTCTTT.